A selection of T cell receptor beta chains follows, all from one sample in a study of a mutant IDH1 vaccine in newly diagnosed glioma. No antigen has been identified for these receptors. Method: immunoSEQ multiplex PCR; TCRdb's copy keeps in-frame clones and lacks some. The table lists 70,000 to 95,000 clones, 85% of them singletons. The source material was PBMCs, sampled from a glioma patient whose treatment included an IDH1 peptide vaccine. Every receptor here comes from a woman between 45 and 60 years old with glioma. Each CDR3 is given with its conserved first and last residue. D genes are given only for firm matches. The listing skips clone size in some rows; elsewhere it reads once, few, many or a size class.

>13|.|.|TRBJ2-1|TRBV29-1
TGCAGCGTTGGACTAGACTCCTACAATGAGCAGTTCTTC
CSVGLDSYNEQFF
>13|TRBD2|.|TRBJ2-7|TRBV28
TGTGCCAGCAGTCGGGGACTAGCCTCCGAGCAGTACTTC
CASSRGLASEQYF
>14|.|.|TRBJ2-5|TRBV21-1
TGTGCCAGCAGCCCCGGGGGTCGGGGGGAGACCCAGTACTTC
CASSPGGRGETQYF
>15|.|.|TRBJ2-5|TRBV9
TGTGCCAGCAGCCCTACCGGGACCGGCACCGGGACCCAGTACTTC
CASSPTGTGTGTQYF
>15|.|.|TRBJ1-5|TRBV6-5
TGTGCCAGCAGTTACTCCGGACAGCTCGGTCAGCCCCAGCATTTT
CASSYSGQLGQPQHF
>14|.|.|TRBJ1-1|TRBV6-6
TGTGCCAGCAGTTACTCCGGGACAACCCCTGAAGCTTTCTTT
CASSYSGTTPEAFF
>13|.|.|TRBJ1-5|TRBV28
TGTGCCAGCAGTTTAGGAATCGGTCAGCCCCAGCATTTT
CASSLGIGQPQHF
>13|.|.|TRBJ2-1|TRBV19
TGTGCCAGTAGGCGAGACACAAACAATGAGCAGTTCTTC
CASRRDTNNEQFF
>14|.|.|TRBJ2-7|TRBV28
TGTGCCAGCAATTGGGGCTTTCACTCCTACGAGCAGTACTTC
CASNWGFHSYEQYF
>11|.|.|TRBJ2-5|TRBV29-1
TGCAGCGTTGTCAGGGCAGAGACCCAGTACTTC
CSVVRAETQYF
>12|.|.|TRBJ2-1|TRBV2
TGTGCCAGCAGAGGGGATTACAATGAGCAGTTCTTC
CASRGDYNEQFF
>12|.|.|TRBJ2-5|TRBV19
TGTGCCAGTAGTAGGGCCGGGGAGACCCAGTACTTC
CASSRAGETQYF
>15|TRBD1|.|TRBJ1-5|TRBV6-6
TGTGCCAGCAGTTACTCAGGGGGCGCGAGGCAGCCCCAGCATTTT
CASSYSGGARQPQHF
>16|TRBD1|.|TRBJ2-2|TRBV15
TGTGCCACCAGCAGAGATAGGGGGCAGGGAATTGGGGAGCTGTTTTTT
CATSRDRGQGIGELFF
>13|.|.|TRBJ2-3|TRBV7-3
TGTGCCAGCAGCCCCTCCATCACAGATACGCAGTATTTT
CASSPSITDTQYF
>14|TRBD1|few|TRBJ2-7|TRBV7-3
TGTGCCAGCAGCTCGACCGGGACAGCCAACGAGCAGTACTTC
CASSSTGTANEQYF
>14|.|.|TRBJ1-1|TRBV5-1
TGCGCCAGCAGCGTCCCCCGGGACGGAACTGAAGCTTTCTTT
CASSVPRDGTEAFF
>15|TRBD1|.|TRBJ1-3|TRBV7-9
TGTGCCAGCAGCTTAGGTACAGGGGATGGAAACACCATATATTTT
CASSLGTGDGNTIYF
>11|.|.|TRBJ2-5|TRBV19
TGTGCCAGTAGCGAGGGAGAGACCCAGTACTTC
CASSEGETQYF
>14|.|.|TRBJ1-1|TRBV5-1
TGCGCCAGCAGCTTGGAATCAGCGAGTACTGAAGCTTTCTTT
CASSLESASTEAFF
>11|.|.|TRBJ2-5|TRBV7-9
TGTGCCAGCACCATCCAAGAGACCCAGTACTTC
CASTIQETQYF
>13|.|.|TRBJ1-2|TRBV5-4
TGTGCCAGCAGCACGACAATCTCCTATGGCTACACCTTC
CASSTTISYGYTF
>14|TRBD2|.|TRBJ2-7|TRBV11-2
TGTGCCAGCAGCTCCCGACTAGCGGGAGACGAGCAGTACTTC
CASSSRLAGDEQYF
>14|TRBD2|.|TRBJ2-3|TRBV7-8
TGTGCCAGCACCGAGACTAGCGGGGCAGATACGCAGTATTTT
CASTETSGADTQYF
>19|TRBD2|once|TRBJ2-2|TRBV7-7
TGTGCTAGCAGCTTACCCGGACTAGCGGGAGGGCCCCTCGCCGGGGAGCTGTTTTTT
CASSLPGLAGGPLAGELFF
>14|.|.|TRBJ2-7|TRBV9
TGTGCCAGCAGCGTAGGAGGTGATTACTACGAGCAGTACTTC
CASSVGGDYYEQYF
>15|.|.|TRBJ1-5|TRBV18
TGTGCCAGCTCACCAGACGGAAATAGCAATCAGCCCCAGCATTTT
CASSPDGNSNQPQHF
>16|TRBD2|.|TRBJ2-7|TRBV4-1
TGCGCCAGCAGCCAAGTACTGACAAGCGGGACCTACGAGCAGTACTTC
CASSQVLTSGTYEQYF
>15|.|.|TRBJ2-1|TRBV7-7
TGTGCTAGCAGCTTAGAGCGAGGCCCCTACAATGAGCAGTTCTTC
CASSLERGPYNEQFF
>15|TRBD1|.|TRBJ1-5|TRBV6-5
TGTGCCAGCAGTAACACAGGGGGCGCCGGTCAGCCCCAGCATTTT
CASSNTGGAGQPQHF
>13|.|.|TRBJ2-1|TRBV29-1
TGCAGCGTTGGGGGAGTCCCTCGCAATGAGCAGTTCTTC
CSVGGVPRNEQFF
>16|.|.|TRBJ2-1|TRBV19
TGTGCCAGTAGACCCGGCGGTAGCCAATCCTACAATGAGCAGTTCTTC
CASRPGGSQSYNEQFF
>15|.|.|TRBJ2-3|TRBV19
TGTGCCAGTAGGAATCGAAGGTCGGGCACAGATACGCAGTATTTT
CASRNRRSGTDTQYF
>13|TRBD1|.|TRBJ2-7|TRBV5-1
TGCGCCAGCAGCATAGGGACAGGGGGCGAGCAGTACTTC
CASSIGTGGEQYF
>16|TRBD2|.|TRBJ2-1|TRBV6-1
TGTGCCAGCAGTGAAGCGATAGCGGGAGTCGGGAATGAGCAGTTCTTC
CASSEAIAGVGNEQFF
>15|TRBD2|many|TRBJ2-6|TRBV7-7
TGTGCTAGCGGGGACGGACCCTCTGGGGCCAACGTCCTGACTTTC
CASGDGPSGANVLTF
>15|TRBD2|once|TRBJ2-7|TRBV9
TGTGCCAGCAGCCCTGTAGCGGGAGCGCCCTACGAGCAGTACTTC
CASSPVAGAPYEQYF
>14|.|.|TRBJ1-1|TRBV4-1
TGCGCCAGCAGCCAAGATACCGGGAACACTGAAGCTTTCTTT
CASSQDTGNTEAFF
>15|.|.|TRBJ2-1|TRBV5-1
TGCGCCAGCAGCTCCTCCGTTGGGAGATACAATGAGCAGTTCTTC
CASSSSVGRYNEQFF
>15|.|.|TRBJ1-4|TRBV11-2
TGTGCCAGCAGCCCTGGACAAACGACTAATGAAAAACTGTTTTTT
CASSPGQTTNEKLFF
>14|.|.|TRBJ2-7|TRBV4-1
TGCGCCAGCAGCCAAGACTCCAGTCTGGGAGAGCAGTACTTC
CASSQDSSLGEQYF
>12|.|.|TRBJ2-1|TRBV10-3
TGTGCCATCAGGCCCGAGTACAATGAGCAGTTCTTC
CAIRPEYNEQFF
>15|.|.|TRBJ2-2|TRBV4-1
TGCGCCAGCAGCCAAGGAGTTCAGGGGCCCGGGGAGCTGTTTTTT
CASSQGVQGPGELFF
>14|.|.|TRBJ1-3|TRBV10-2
TGCGCCAGCAGAGGGCTGAGCTCTGGAAACACCATATATTTT
CASRGLSSGNTIYF
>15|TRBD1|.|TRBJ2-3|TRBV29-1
TGCAGCGTTGAGCCGGGACAGGGTGCAGAAGATACGCAGTATTTT
CSVEPGQGAEDTQYF
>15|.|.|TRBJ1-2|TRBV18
TGTGCCAGCTCACCTGGAGGGCAGGTCGGGGAAGGCTACACCTTC
CASSPGGQVGEGYTF
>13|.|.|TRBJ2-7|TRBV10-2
TGCGCCAGCAGACAAACCAGTCCCTACGAGCAGTACTTC
CASRQTSPYEQYF
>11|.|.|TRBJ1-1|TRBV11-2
TGTGCCAGCAGATCAAACGCTGAAGCTTTCTTT
CASRSNAEAFF
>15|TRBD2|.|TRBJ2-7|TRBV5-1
TGCGCCAGCAGCACAGGACTAGCGCCATACTACGAGCAGTACTTC
CASSTGLAPYYEQYF
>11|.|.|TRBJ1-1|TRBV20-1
TGCAGTGCTAACAGAGGGACTGAAGCTTTCTTT
CSANRGTEAFF
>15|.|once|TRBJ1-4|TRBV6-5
TGTGCCAGCAGTTACTCCAGGGTAACTAATGAAAAACTGTTTTTT
CASSYSRVTNEKLFF
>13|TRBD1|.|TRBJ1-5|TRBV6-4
TGTGCCAGCGGAAGGGGGCAGGATCAGCCCCAGCATTTT
CASGRGQDQPQHF
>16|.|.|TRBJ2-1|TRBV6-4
TGTGCCAGCACCCTGATGGACTTGAACTCCTACAATGAGCAGTTCTTC
CASTLMDLNSYNEQFF
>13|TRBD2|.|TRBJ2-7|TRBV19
TGTGCCAGTAGAGTAGCGGGAGGGCACGAGCAGTACTTC
CASRVAGGHEQYF
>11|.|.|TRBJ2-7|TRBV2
TGTGCCAGCAGTCAGGCCTACGAGCAGTACTTC
CASSQAYEQYF
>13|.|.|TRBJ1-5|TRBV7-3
TGTGCCAGCAGCCCGGACAGCAATCAGCCCCAGCATTTT
CASSPDSNQPQHF
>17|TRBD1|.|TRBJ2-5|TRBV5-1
TGCGCCAGCAGCCGATCACCGGGACAGGGGGCTGGAAAGACCCAGTACTTC
CASSRSPGQGAGKTQYF